This T cell receptor (beta chain) was sequenced for a study of molecular identifiers for immune sequencing clone quantification. Study information: Replicates split RNA from around 18,000 or 91,000 naive CD8 cells five ways, and the researchers sequenced four portions. General study points: Clones of above 20 RNA copies carried over 98% of effector molecules; in naive cells they carried under 1%. Spiked-in Jurkat TCR RNA corresponding to one cell was reported as detectable against 750,000 to 1,000,000 naive cells.

Ten or more counts support this clonotype. The antigen remains undetermined. As previously described, bulk TCR libraries were made using listed TCR primers. TCRdb recomputed calls from the PCR reads with MiXCR, one row per CDR3 protein. The sample carries approximately 680,000 distinct CDR3 sequences, 25% recorded once. With 5 bases clipped from V and 6 bases from J, the junction kept 7 bases outside the gene matches. The CDR3 totals 13 residues. CDR1 SQVTM and CDR2 ANQGSEA come from the germline V gene. V usage is TRBV29-1 and J usage is TRBJ1-3; 7 bases are a match to TRBD1. Material for sequencing was naive CD8+ T cells from blood, with Jurkat cell RNA spiked in. Subset denoted: FACS-sorted CD8+CD4-CCR7+CD45RA+ naive T cells. This TCR derives from a human donor in good health. Some libraries in this study had Jurkat cell RNA spiked in. The DNA of the CDR3 is TGCAGCGTTTTAGGACAGGAGGCAAACACCATATATTTT. Its protein is CSVLGQEANTIYF. Complete variable domain (other parts from reference TRBV29-1 and TRBJ1-3): SAVISQKPSRDICQRGTSLTIQCQVDSQVTMMFWYRQQPGQSLTLIATANQGSEATYESGFVIDKFPISRPNLTFSTLTVSNMSPEDSSIYLCSVLGQEANTIYFGEGSWLTVV.